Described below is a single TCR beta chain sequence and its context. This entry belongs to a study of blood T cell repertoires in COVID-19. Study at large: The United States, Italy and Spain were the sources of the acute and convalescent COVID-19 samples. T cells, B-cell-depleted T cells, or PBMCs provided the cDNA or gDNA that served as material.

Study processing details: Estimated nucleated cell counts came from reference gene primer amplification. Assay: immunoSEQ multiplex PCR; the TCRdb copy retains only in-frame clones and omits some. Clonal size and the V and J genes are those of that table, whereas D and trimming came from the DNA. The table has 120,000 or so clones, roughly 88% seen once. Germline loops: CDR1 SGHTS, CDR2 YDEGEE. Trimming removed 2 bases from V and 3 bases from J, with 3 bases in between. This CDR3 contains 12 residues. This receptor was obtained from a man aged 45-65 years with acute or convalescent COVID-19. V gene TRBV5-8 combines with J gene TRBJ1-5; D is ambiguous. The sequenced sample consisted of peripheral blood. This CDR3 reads CASSFYNQPQHF. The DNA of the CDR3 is TGTGCCAGCAGCTTTTACAATCAGCCCCAGCATTTT.